Presented here are 27 T cell receptor beta chains from one specimen sequenced in a study of blood T cells in healthy people across ages. For the second PCR, which ran for 7 to 11 cycles, a sample-barcoded 5' primer and a J-beta primer mix were used. From the 5' RACE reads, TCRdb called clonotypes with MiXCR, one entry per CDR3 protein. The table has fewer than 2 million distinct CDR3 sequences, more than 35% seen once; the top ten hold around 23%. Sequences were obtained from blood. The receptors originated from a human donor in good health.

This clonotype has a handful of counts. The V and J genes are TRBV2 and TRBJ2-7, with 8 positions matching TRBD1. Trimming at V came to 6 bases and at J to 2 bases, leaving 6 bases not matched to a gene. The germline CDR1 and CDR2 sequences are SNHLY and FYNNEI. The CDR3 consists of 14 residues. The CDR3 loop is CASRPDRVTYEQYF. The CDR3, as DNA: TGTGCCAGCAGACCGGACAGGGTAACCTACGAGCAGTACTTC.

This chain connects TRBV20-1 to TRBJ1-1; D gene ambiguous. V gave up 6 bases and J gave up 4 bases, with 15 bases separating them. From germline, CDR1 is DFQATT and CDR2 SNEGSKA (reference sequence). The CDR3 length is 13 residues. The CDR3 is CSAREPWGTEAFF. CDR3 DNA: TGCAGTGCCCGGGAGCCCTGGGGCACTGAAGCTTTCTTT.

There are a few counts of this clonotype. This chain uses TRBV3-1 with TRBJ2-1; D not certain. The V end was cut by 4 bases, the J end by 0 bases, with 10 bases between. CDR3 size: 15 residues. Germline V CDR1 and CDR2: LGHDT, YNNKEL (reference sequence). CDR3 region: CASSPSSFSYNEQFF. The CDR3 nucleotides read TGTGCCAGCAGCCCGTCAAGCTTCTCCTACAATGAGCAGTTCTTC.

The chain employs TRBV7-9 and TRBJ1-4; D is perhaps TRBD1 (5 bases). From germline, CDR1 is SEHNR and CDR2 FQNEAQ (reference sequence). The V and J ends lost 7 bases and 3 bases respectively, with 24 bases between them. The CDR3 is 18 amino acids. The CDR3 reads CASTMIGDLERANEKLFF. Here the CDR3 DNA reads TGTGCCAGCACGATGATAGGGGACCTTGAGAGGGCTAATGAAAAACTGTTTTTT. Filled out from reference TRBV7-9 and TRBJ1-4, the complete variable domain reads DTGVSQNPRHKITKRGQNVTFRCDPISEHNRLYWYRQTLGQGPEFLTYFQNEAQLEKSRLLSDRFSAERPKGSFSTLEIQRTEQGDSAMYLCASTMIGDLERANEKLFFGSGTQLSVL.

As concerns this clonotype: The junction does not match germline at one end; this may be a read error. The rearrangement joins TRBV2 to TRBJ2-2, with TRBD1 identical over 9 bases. Germline CDR1 reads SNHLY; CDR2 reads FYNNEI. CDR3 size: 15 residues. CDR3 coding DNA: TGTGCCAGCAGGGACAGGGGATGGAGCACCGGGGAGTTGTTTTTT. This gives the protein CASRDRGWSTGELFF.

The table lists this clonotype with a count of one. The rearrangement joins TRBV13 to TRBJ1-1; no clear D gene. The CDR3 has 13 amino acids. V lost 3 bases, J lost 5 bases, and 10 bases lay in between. The germline gives CDR1 PRHDT, CDR2 FYEKMQ (reference sequence). This chain's CDR3 is CASSLPGETEAFF. In nucleotides, the CDR3 is TGTGCCAGCAGCTTGCCAGGTGAAACTGAAGCTTTCTTT.

This clonotype occurred a few times. The chain is built from TRBV7-6 and TRBJ1-2, with a possible D match to TRBD1 (5 bases). V dropped 1 base and J dropped 8 bases, with 11 bases sitting between them. Germline V gene data show CDR1 as SGHVS and CDR2 as FNYEAQ. The CDR3 length is 13 residues. CDR3 protein: CASSLVQGGGYTF. The CDR3, as DNA: TGTGCCAGCAGCTTAGTCCAGGGAGGAGGCTACACCTTC.

This clonotype was counted between two and nine times. This chain joins TRBV4-3 and TRBJ1-6, with 7 bases identical to TRBD1. CDR1 is LGHNA and CDR2 is YSLEER in the germline V gene. J was trimmed by 10 bases and V by 0 bases; bases with no gene match: 9. The CDR3 is made up of 16 amino acids. The CDR3: CASSQEEGAGGSPLHF. The CDR3 DNA reads TGCGCCAGCAGCCAAGAGGAGGGGGCCGGTGGATCACCCCTCCACTTT.

The rearrangement links TRBV6-1 to TRBJ2-1; no clear D gene. From germline, CDR1 is MNHNS and CDR2 SASEGT. The CDR3 is made up of 15 amino acids. The germline V and J ends were trimmed by 4 bases and 5 bases, with 15 bases remaining between them. Written as DNA, the CDR3 is TGTGCCAGCAGTGTAAGCCCCCTAGTTAACAATGAGCAGTTCTTC. As protein: CASSVSPLVNNEQFF.

Note on this clonotype: Relative to the germline gene, one junction end is altered; a read error may explain this. The V gene is TRBV20-1, the J gene TRBJ1-3; D is possibly TRBD1 (6 bases). CDR1 is DFQATT and CDR2 is SNEGSKA in the germline V gene (reference sequence). The CDR3 totals 15 residues. The CDR3 DNA sequence: TGCAGTGCTAGAGAACAGGGCCTCTCTGGAAACATCATATATTTT. Protein product: CSAREQGLSGNIIYF.

The V call is TRBV29-1, the J call TRBJ1-1, with D perhaps matching TRBD1 (5 bases). This CDR3 contains 11 residues. Germline V CDR1 and CDR2: SQVTM, ANQGSEA. CDR3 sequence reads: CRGEVGTEAFF. CDR3 in DNA: TGCAGGGGGGAGGTGGGCACTGAAGCTTTCTTT.

This clonotype was seen at least ten times. In DNA, the CDR3 is TGTGCCAGCAGCTTGGGACAGGGGTGGTCAGATACGCAGTATTTT. It encodes CASSLGQGWSDTQYF. The V call is TRBV7-2, the J call TRBJ2-3; the match to TRBD1 covers 10 bases. The V gene's germline CDR1 is SGHTA and CDR2 FQGNSA. This CDR3 is built from 15 residues. Trimming removed 3 bases from V and 4 bases from J; junction bases left unmatched: 4.

This clonotype has just a few counts. The chain recombines TRBV29-1 with TRBJ2-7; D is unresolved. CDR1 and CDR2 (germline): SQVTM, ANQGSEA. CDR3 size: 11 residues. Trimming cost V 6 bases and J 7 bases, with 13 bases left between them. CDR3 DNA sequence: TGCAGCGTAGTACAAAGAACGGAGCAGTACTTC. It is translated as CSVVQRTEQYF.

The chain couples TRBV12-3 or TRBV12-4 to TRBJ1-2; D is perhaps TRBD1 (5 bases). Trimming took off 0 bases at V and 6 bases at J, with 11 bases between the two ends. The CDR3 spans 14 residues. For the CDR3, the DNA is TGTGCCAGCAGTTTAGCGGGGCCAAGTAATGGCTACACCTTC. This gives the protein CASSLAGPSNGYTF.

This chain joins TRBV28 and TRBJ2-7; D remains unclear. Germline V lookup: CDR1 MDHEN, CDR2 SYDVKM. The CDR3 length is 10 residues. The V and J ends lost 4 bases and 5 bases respectively, with 3 bases between them. CDR3 sequence (DNA): TGTGCCAGCAGTTCGGACGAGCAGTACTTC. Residues: CASSSDEQYF.

The V call is TRBV7-9, the J call TRBJ1-4; D not resolved. The CDR3 sequence is 12 residues long. Trimming shortened V by 1 base and J by 7 bases, and 4 bases separated the two germline ends. CDR1 and CDR2 from the germline V gene are SEHNR and FQNEAQ (reference sequence). The CDR3 here is CASSLDSEKLFF. CDR3 bases: TGTGCCAGCAGCTTAGACAGTGAAAAACTGTTTTTT.

There are a few counts of this clonotype. The rearrangement links TRBV20-1 to TRBJ2-7; 8 positions match TRBD1. CDR1 is DFQATT and CDR2 is SNEGSKA in the germline V gene (reference sequence). This CDR3 spans 15 amino acids. V lost 1 base and J lost 6; bases outside the gene matches: 11. This chain's CDR3 is CSARVEGTGRSEQYF. The DNA for the CDR3 is TGCAGTGCTAGAGTAGAAGGGACAGGACGCTCCGAGCAGTACTTC.

The genes are TRBV3-1 and TRBJ2-1; 10 bases match TRBD2. Unmatched junction bases numbered 11, after V lost 4 bases and J lost 8 bases. Germline V gene data show CDR1 as LGHDT and CDR2 as YNNKEL (reference sequence). The CDR3 length is 16 residues. CDR3 DNA sequence: TGTGCCAGCAGCCCCCTTCTAGCGGGGGAAGAGGATGAGCAGTTCTTC. Encoded protein: CASSPLLAGEEDEQFF.

A note on this clonotype: The junction does not match germline at one end; this may be a read error. The V and J genes are TRBV4-3 and TRBJ2-3; D possibly uses TRBD1 or TRBD2 (6 bases each). From germline, CDR1 is LGHNA and CDR2 YSLEER. CDR3 length equals 15 residues. The CDR3 nucleotides read TGCGCCAGCAACCAAGGGCGAGGGGGGAAGGATACGCAGTATTTT. This gives the protein CASNQGRGGKDTQYF.

The chain is built from TRBV20-1 and TRBJ2-7, with D perhaps matching TRBD1 (6 bases). Trimming cost V 1 base and J 0 bases, with 13 bases left between them. This CDR3 has 15 residues. Germline V gives CDR1 DFQATT, CDR2 SNEGSKA (reference sequence). CDR3 in amino acids: CSARARTDTSYEQYF. CDR3 nucleotides: TGCAGTGCTAGAGCCCGGACAGACACCTCCTACGAGCAGTACTTC.

This clonotype came up a few times. V usage is TRBV5-6 and J usage is TRBJ1-1, with D unclear. CDR1 is SGHDT and CDR2 is YYEEEE in the germline V gene. This CDR3 region has 14 residues. V was clipped by 0 bases and J by 0 bases, with 6 bases between them. The CDR3 DNA is TGTGCCAGCAGCTTGGTATCTATGAACACTGAAGCTTTCTTT. Its translation is CASSLVSMNTEAFF.

The V and J genes are TRBV28 and TRBJ1-2; 7 nucleotides align to TRBD1. CDR3 length equals 14 residues. Trimming removed 6 bases from V and 6 bases from J; junction bases left unmatched: 10. CDR1 and CDR2 from the germline V gene are MDHEN and SYDVKM. CDR3 sequence: CASRRMGQNHGYTF. CDR3 sequence (DNA): TGTGCCAGCAGACGAATGGGACAGAACCATGGCTACACCTTC.

This clonotype was found a few times. V and J are TRBV29-1 and TRBJ2-6; TRBD1 matches 12 bases. V was clipped by 6 bases and J by 2 bases; unmatched bases: 2. Germline V gene data show CDR1 as SQVTM and CDR2 as ANQGSEA. CDR3 size: 15 residues. The CDR3 here is CSVGQGAAGANVLTF. CDR3 nucleotides: TGCAGCGTGGGACAGGGGGCTGCTGGGGCCAACGTCCTGACTTTC.

The CDR3 here is CASSYYPSGDFYNEQFF. The CDR3 DNA follows: TGTGCCAGCAGTTACTATCCTAGCGGGGACTTCTACAATGAGCAGTTCTTC. The chain combines TRBV6-2 or TRBV6-3 with TRBJ2-1; TRBD2 aligns across 9 bases. Germline assignment: CDR1 MNHEY and CDR2 SVGEGT. The CDR3 is 17 amino acids. V shed 1 base, J shed 3 bases, and the junction held 7 bases outside the gene matches.

The CDR3 reads CASSKSLSNQPQHF. In DNA form, the CDR3 reads TGTGCCAGCAGTAAGTCGCTTAGCAATCAGCCCCAGCATTTT. The chain is built from TRBV6-1 and TRBJ1-5; no clear D. Germline V gene data show CDR1 as MNHNS and CDR2 as SASEGT. The CDR3 is 14 amino acids. Trimming pared 5 bases from V and 0 bases from J, leaving 8 bases between.

The chain combines TRBV14 with TRBJ2-1; D perhaps matches TRBD1 (6 bases). V was pared by 0 bases and J by 3 bases, with 15 bases between. The CDR3 covers 17 residues. Germline loops: CDR1 SGHDN, CDR2 FVKESK. The CDR3 loop is CASSQDSSDSYYNEQFF. In DNA, the CDR3 is TGTGCCAGCAGCCAAGATTCATCGGACAGCTACTACAATGAGCAGTTCTTC.

The chain is built from TRBV7-9 and TRBJ2-1; D gene ambiguous. The germline V gene encodes CDR1 SEHNR and CDR2 FQNEAQ (reference sequence). This CDR3 is 15 amino acids long. Trimming took 7 bases from V and 4 from J, leaving 17 bases between them. The DNA for the CDR3 is TGTGCCAGCACGCAACGGGTGGGCAGTTACAATGAGCAGTTCTTC. Its translation is CASTQRVGSYNEQFF.